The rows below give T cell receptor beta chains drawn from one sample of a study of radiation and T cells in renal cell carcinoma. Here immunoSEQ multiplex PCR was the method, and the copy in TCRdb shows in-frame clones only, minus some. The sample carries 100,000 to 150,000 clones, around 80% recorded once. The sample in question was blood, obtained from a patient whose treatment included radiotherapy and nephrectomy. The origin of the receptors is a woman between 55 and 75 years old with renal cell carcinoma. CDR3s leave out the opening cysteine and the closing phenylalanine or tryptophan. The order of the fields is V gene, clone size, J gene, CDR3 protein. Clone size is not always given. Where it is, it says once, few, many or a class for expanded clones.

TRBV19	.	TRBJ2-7	ASSIDGVNTEQY
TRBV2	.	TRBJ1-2	ASSRTGGTNYGYT
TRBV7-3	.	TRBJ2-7	ASSPPAGGSYEQY
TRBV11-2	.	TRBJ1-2	ASSSRDRGDNYGYT
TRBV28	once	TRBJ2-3	ASSLGTSNSPRQY
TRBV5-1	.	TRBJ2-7	ASSGSVYEQY
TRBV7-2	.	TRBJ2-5	ASSLQGERETQY
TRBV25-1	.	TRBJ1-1	ASSAIPGTGSNTEAF
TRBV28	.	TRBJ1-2	ASSLERFGRGRGGYT
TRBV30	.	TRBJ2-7	AWSPDRGNEQY
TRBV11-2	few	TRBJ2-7	ASSLETVSYEQY
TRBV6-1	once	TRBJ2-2	ASSEAGTVRYTGELF
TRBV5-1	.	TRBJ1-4	ASSRTNGGDEKLF
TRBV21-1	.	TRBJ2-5	ASSKASDLETQY
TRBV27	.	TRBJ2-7	ASSLGRSQYEQY
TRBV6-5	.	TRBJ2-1	ASSYSGGEQF
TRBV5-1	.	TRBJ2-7	ASSLGGLSSYEQY
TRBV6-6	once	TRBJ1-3	ASSYGGQAGNTIY
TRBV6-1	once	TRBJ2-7	ASSESSYRASSYEQY
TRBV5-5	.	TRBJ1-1	ASEEQEVLGAF
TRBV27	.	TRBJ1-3	ASSLSVGTLGNTIY
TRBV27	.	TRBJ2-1	ASSWDYSYNEQF
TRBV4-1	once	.	ASSQQELSYEQY
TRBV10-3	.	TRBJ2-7	AISESEVYEQY
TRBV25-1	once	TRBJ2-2	ASTKYSTGELF
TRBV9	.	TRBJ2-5	ASSVGPPFYSGGRVSLETQY
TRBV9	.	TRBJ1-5	ASSKGQNSNQPQH
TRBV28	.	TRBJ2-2	ASSFMSLMGAAGELF
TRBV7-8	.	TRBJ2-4	ASSLALQGYIQY
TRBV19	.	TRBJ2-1	ASSIGTGAHNEQF
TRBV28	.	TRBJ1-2	ASSLKSINYGYT
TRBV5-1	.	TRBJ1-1	ASSVDRLHTEAF
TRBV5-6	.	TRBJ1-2	ASSFFPTGHQYGYT
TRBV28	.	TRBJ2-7	ASSFSYEQY
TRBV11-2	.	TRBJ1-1	ASSPTWTGGLTEAF
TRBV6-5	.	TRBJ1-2	ASSYSNNNYGYT
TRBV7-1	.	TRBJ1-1	ASSGALGVDTEAF
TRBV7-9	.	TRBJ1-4	ASRIVGGTRNEKLF
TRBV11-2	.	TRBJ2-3	ASSLLLGTTGDTQY
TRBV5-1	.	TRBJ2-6	ASSTHTGYSGANVLT
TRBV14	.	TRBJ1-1	ASSQARGGRGNTEAF
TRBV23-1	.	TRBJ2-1	ASSHPAPDTGCYNEQF
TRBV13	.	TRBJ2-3	ASSSLSVQWSSTDTQY